Below, 30 T cell receptor beta chains from the same sample are listed, as sequenced in a study of identical twins. Each CDR3 protein is one row after TCRdb ran MiXCR on the 5' RACE reads. The sample shows approximately 1.8 million distinct CDR3 sequences, 25% to 35% of them seen only once. Sequencing was performed on cord blood. The receptors shown here come from a newborn girl in good health.

This clonotype was seen only a few times. The chain is built from TRBV20-1 and TRBJ1-5; no clear D. The germline CDR1 and CDR2 sequences are DFQATT and SNEGSKA (reference sequence). CDR3 size: 14 residues. The V end lost 3 bases, the J end lost 0 bases, and 9 bases lay between the germline ends. The CDR3 DNA follows: TGCAGTGCTAGCGGGTCCGATAGCAATCAGCCCCAGCATTTT. Encoded protein: CSASGSDSNQPQHF.

This clonotype was recorded a few times. The chain carries TRBV3-1 and TRBJ2-5, with D perhaps TRBD2 (5 bases). The germline gives CDR1 LGHDT, CDR2 YNNKEL (reference sequence). The CDR3 sequence is 13 residues long. Trimming removed 1 base at V and 11 bases at J, with 14 bases between. CDR3 loop: CASSQAEQWEQYF. For the CDR3, the DNA is TGTGCCAGCAGCCAAGCGGAACAATGGGAGCAGTACTTC.

On this clonotype: This could be a read error, since a much larger clone is one nucleotide away. V is TRBV5-1 and J is TRBJ2-1, with 12 bases lining up with TRBD2. The ends lost 0 bases at V and 10 bases at J; junction bases unmatched: 11. From germline, CDR1 is SGHRS and CDR2 YFSETQ. CDR3 size: 17 residues. The DNA for the CDR3 is TGCGCCAGCAGCTTGGGACTAGCGGGAGCGCTTCTTTCCGAGCAGTTCTTC. This codes for CASSLGLAGALLSEQFF.

Only a few counts were recorded for this clonotype. V gene TRBV7-2 combines with J gene TRBJ2-5; D possibly corresponds to TRBD2 (6 bases). CDR1 is SGHTA and CDR2 is FQGNSA in the germline V gene. This CDR3 region has 15 residues. V was pared by 4 bases and J by 1 base, with 13 bases between. The CDR3 sequence: CASSYPGRSQETQYF. For the CDR3, the DNA is TGTGCCAGCAGCTACCCCGGGAGAAGCCAAGAGACCCAGTACTTC.

This rearrangement joins TRBV20-1 to TRBJ2-7; D is possibly TRBD2 (6 bases). Germline V lookup: CDR1 DFQATT, CDR2 SNEGSKA (reference sequence). This CDR3 spans 12 amino acids. V gave up 5 bases and J gave up 5 bases, with 13 bases separating them. The CDR3 here is CSARPSVDEQYF. The CDR3 nucleotides are TGCAGTGCTCGGCCTAGCGTAGACGAGCAGTACTTC.

In this sample, this clonotype turned up a few times. This rearrangement joins TRBV7-2 to TRBJ1-5; the match to TRBD1 covers 7 bases. J was trimmed by 2 bases and V by 5 bases; bases with no gene match: 15. The CDR3 loop spans 18 amino acids. Germline assignment: CDR1 SGHTA and CDR2 FQGNSA. This CDR3 is CASSLKLLLTGRNQPQHF. The CDR3 coding sequence is TGTGCCAGCAGCCTTAAGCTACTTTTGACAGGGCGCAATCAGCCCCAGCATTTT.

This sequence joins TRBV12-3 or TRBV12-4 and TRBJ2-5; D is undetermined. The CDR3 covers 12 residues. V was clipped by 4 bases and J by 7 bases, with 10 bases between them. CDR3 nucleotides: TGTGCCAGCAGTTCCCCGGCAGGGACCCAGTACTTC. Translation gives CASSSPAGTQYF.

This clonotype has just a few counts. The chain has TRBV29-1 and TRBJ2-7; 10 nucleotides line up with TRBD1. This CDR3 has 13 amino acids. V shed 5 bases and J 5 bases; nucleotides not matched to a gene: 6. The germline V gene has CDR1 SQVTM and CDR2 ANQGSEA. The CDR3 protein is CSVPGDRGHEQYF. The CDR3 bases are TGCAGCGTTCCGGGGGACAGGGGACACGAGCAGTACTTC.

This clonotype was seen many times. This sequence joins TRBV9 and TRBJ2-3; weak D call: TRBD1 (5 bases). The V end was cut by 6 bases, the J end by 2 bases, with 16 bases between. The germline V gene encodes CDR1 SGDLS and CDR2 YYNGEE. The CDR3 spans 15 residues. CDR3 amino acids: CASTERQSSTDTQYF. In nucleotides, the CDR3 is TGTGCCAGCACCGAAAGACAGTCCTCCACAGATACGCAGTATTTT.

The chain carries TRBV10-3 and TRBJ2-7, with 9 bases matching TRBD2. The junction had 9 bases not matched to a gene; V was cut back by 0 bases and J by 0 bases. The germline gives CDR1 ENHRY, CDR2 SYGVKD. The CDR3 consists of 18 residues. The CDR3, as DNA: TGTGCCATCAGTGAGTCGAAGCTGTGGCGGGGGGGCTCCTACGAGCAGTACTTC. As protein: CAISESKLWRGGSYEQYF.

The chain is built from TRBV4-1 and TRBJ1-5; D is possibly TRBD1 (5 bases). This CDR3 comprises 15 residues. In germline, CDR1 is MGHRA, CDR2 YSYEKL. Trimming removed 2 bases from V and 2 bases from J, with 10 bases in between. Written as DNA, the CDR3 is TGCGCCAGCAGCCAATTCCAGGGTGGCAATCAGCCCCAGCATTTT. Protein: CASSQFQGGNQPQHF.

This clonotype was detected only a few times. The gene calls are TRBV20-1 and TRBJ2-5, with 10 bases that match TRBD2. The V gene end was trimmed by 0 bases and the J gene end by 4 bases; junction bases not matched to a gene: 8. The CDR3 spans 16 residues. Germline V lookup: CDR1 DFQATT, CDR2 SNEGSKA (reference sequence). CDR3 nucleotide sequence: TGCAGTGCTAGAGATCCTACTAGCGGGATCCTAGAGACCCAGTACTTC. Amino acid sequence: CSARDPTSGILETQYF.

The chain combines TRBV12-3 or TRBV12-4 with TRBJ1-5; D possibly corresponds to TRBD1 (6 bases). Trimming shortened V by 5 bases and J by 5 bases, and 10 bases separated the two germline ends. The length of the CDR3 is 13 residues. The CDR3 loop is CASSLHRDQPQHF. CDR3 coding DNA: TGTGCCAGCAGTCTCCACAGGGATCAGCCCCAGCATTTT.

This clonotype has ten or more counts. The chain is built from TRBV7-8 and TRBJ2-1; TRBD2 is a possible D gene (5 bases). The germline gives CDR1 SGHVS, CDR2 FQNEAQ. The CDR3 runs to 15 residues. V was cut by 6 bases and J by 0 bases, with 12 bases left in between. The CDR3 loop reads CASSLRAGSYNEQFF. CDR3 sequence (DNA): TGTGCCAGCAGTTTAAGGGCGGGCTCCTACAATGAGCAGTTCTTC.

This chain uses TRBV9 with TRBJ2-5, with 7 bases lining up with TRBD1. The J segment lost 11 bases and the V segment lost 0 bases, leaving 10 bases of the junction unmatched. Germline CDR1 and CDR2: SGDLS and YYNGEE. There are 14 residues in the CDR3. The CDR3 coding sequence is TGTGCCAGCAGCGTAGGACAGGGACAAGGGGAACAGTACTTC. It is translated as CASSVGQGQGEQYF.

Regarding this clonotype: A read error may account for a junction end that differs from germline. The rearrangement joins TRBV27 to TRBJ1-4; 8 bases are shared with TRBD1. This CDR3 is built from 14 residues. CDR1 MNHEY and CDR2 SMNVEV come from the germline V gene (reference sequence). The CDR3 sequence is CASSFDRGGERLFF. The CDR3 DNA is TGTGCCAGCAGTTTCGACAGGGGTGGCGAAAGACTGTTTTTT.

In this sample, this clonotype turned up a few times. The V call is TRBV2, the J call TRBJ2-5; D tentatively fits TRBD1 or TRBD2 (5 bases each). Trimming removed 1 base at V and 9 bases at J, with 15 bases between. This CDR3 has 14 residues. Germline assignment: CDR1 SNHLY and CDR2 FYNNEI. The CDR3 DNA is TGTGCCAGCAGTGAAGGGGGCTCGATCGGGGCCCAGTACTTC. Translating it yields CASSEGGSIGAQYF.

Many counts were recorded for this clonotype. The rearrangement uses TRBV20-1 and TRBJ2-5; D uncertain. The CDR3 consists of 10 residues. Per the germline V gene, CDR1 is DFQATT and CDR2 is SNEGSKA (reference sequence). CDR3 region: CSALQETQYF. The CDR3 DNA is TGCAGCGCTCTCCAAGAGACCCAGTACTTC.

This clonotype was observed a few times. The chain links TRBV3-1 to TRBJ2-7; D call uncertain. CDR3 length: 13 residues. The V gene lost 5 bases and the J gene lost 0 bases, with 8 bases spanning the gap. In germline, CDR1 is LGHDT, CDR2 YNNKEL (reference sequence). In DNA, the CDR3 is TGTGCCAGCAGCGGACCCTACTCCTACGAGCAGTACTTC. It translates to CASSGPYSYEQYF.

The V and J genes are TRBV28 and TRBJ2-7, with 7 bases aligning to TRBD2. The CDR3 covers 16 residues. Trimming cost V 4 bases and J 4 bases; bases outside gene matches: 13. CDR1 and CDR2 (germline): MDHEN, SYDVKM. This chain's CDR3 is CASSSSKAGRRYEQYF. CDR3 DNA: TGTGCCAGCAGTTCCAGCAAAGCGGGACGGAGATACGAGCAGTACTTC.

The genes are TRBV11-2 and TRBJ2-1; 8 nucleotides align to TRBD2. The V and J ends lost 4 bases and 0 bases, in that order; junction bases with no gene match: 5. The CDR3 totals 16 residues. CDR1 and CDR2 from the germline V gene are SGHAT and FQNNGV. In nucleotides, the CDR3 is TGTGCCAGCAGCTCAGTAGCGGGGAGCTCCTACAATGAGCAGTTCTTC. Its protein product is CASSSVAGSSYNEQFF.

The J gene is TRBJ2-3, the V gene TRBV5-1, with 7 bases fitting TRBD2. Trimming took 3 bases from V and 3 from J; bases not matched to a gene: 10. The CDR3 has 16 amino acids. The germline V gene encodes CDR1 SGHRS and CDR2 YFSETQ. The CDR3 here is CASSWEGPTTTDTQYF. The CDR3 DNA reads TGCGCCAGCAGCTGGGAGGGACCAACCACGACAGATACGCAGTATTTT.

This clonotype has only one observation. A junction end diverges from the germline sequence, so it may reflect a read error. This chain connects TRBV28 to TRBJ1-6, with 7 bases aligning to TRBD1. In germline, CDR1 is MDHEN, CDR2 SYDVKM. This CDR3 is 15 amino acids long. CDR3 DNA sequence: TGTGCCAGCAGACCAGGGACAGCCTATAATTCACCCCCCCACTTT. Translation: CASRPGTAYNSPPHF.

This clonotype has only a few counts. The chain is built from TRBV29-1 and TRBJ2-7, with 7 nucleotides matching TRBD1. Germline loops: CDR1 SQVTM, CDR2 ANQGSEA. This CDR3 is 14 amino acids long. Trimming cost V 6 bases and J 2 bases; bases outside gene matches: 10. The CDR3 is CSVGTARPPYEQYF. The CDR3 DNA is TGCAGCGTGGGGACAGCCCGACCTCCCTACGAGCAGTACTTC.

There are a few counts of this clonotype. The genes are TRBV19 and TRBJ2-5, with 8 bases aligning to TRBD2. V gave up 6 bases and J gave up 1 base; unmatched junction bases: 10. Germline lookup yields CDR1 LNHDA and CDR2 SQIVND (reference sequence). The CDR3 is made up of 16 amino acids. The CDR3 here is CASRKSGTRTQETQYF. The CDR3 DNA is TGTGCCAGTAGAAAATCCGGGACTAGAACCCAAGAGACCCAGTACTTC.

About this clonotype itself: Being one base from a much bigger clone, this may be a read error. The chain combines TRBV29-1 with TRBJ2-3; TRBD1 aligns across 8 bases. Germline CDR1 is SQVTM and CDR2 is ANQGSEA. The V and J ends lost 7 bases and 8 bases, in that order; junction bases with no gene match: 8. This CDR3 is 12 amino acids long. CDR3 coding DNA: TGCAGCGCTGGACAGGGCGCGGGTACGCAGTATTTT. It encodes CSAGQGAGTQYF.

The gene calls are TRBV4-1 and TRBJ1-1, with unresolved D. The germline V gene encodes CDR1 MGHRA and CDR2 YSYEKL. Trimming removed 1 base from V and 1 base from J, with 13 bases in between. There are 16 residues in the CDR3. CDR3 coding DNA: TGCGCCAGCAGCCAAGTGGGGAGGGCAGGGAACACTGAAGCTTTCTTT. It yields the protein CASSQVGRAGNTEAFF.

The CDR3 protein is CTVRGEADTQYF. The CDR3 region has the DNA TGTACCGTCCGGGGTGAGGCAGATACGCAGTATTTT. This sequence joins TRBV10-3 and TRBJ2-3; D is perhaps TRBD2 (5 bases). Per germline, CDR1 ENHRY and CDR2 SYGVKD. This CDR3 has 12 residues.

Comment on this clonotype: This could be a read error, since a much larger clone is one nucleotide away. The J gene is TRBJ1-2, the V gene TRBV6-5, with D maybe TRBD1 (5 bases). Germline V gene lookup returns CDR1 MNHEY and CDR2 SVGAGI. The CDR3 sequence is 13 residues long. The CDR3 here is CASSLGGFYGCTF. The CDR3 nucleotides are TGTGCCAGCAGCTTGGGGGGATTCTATGGCTGCACCTTC.

The chain has TRBV28 and TRBJ1-6; no reliable D call. CDR3 length: 15 amino acids. CDR1 and CDR2 (germline): MDHEN, SYDVKM. Trimming left V 5 bases short and J 8 bases short, with 16 bases between. CDR3 sequence (DNA): TGTGCCAGCAGTCACCTCAAGGAGGGAGATTCACCCCTCCACTTT. Translating gives CASSHLKEGDSPLHF.